This entry is about one T cell receptor (beta chain). The sample originates from a study of cytomegalovirus exposure and HLA in healthy donors. PCR was performed using 60 Vbeta and 13 Jbeta primers. Data came from immunoSEQ multiplex PCR; TCRdb stores just in-frame clones and leaves some out. The table includes about 190,000 clones, approximately 78% detected once. This CDR3 is built from 17 residues. V was clipped by 2 bases and J by 1 base; unmatched bases: 8. Germline CDR1 and CDR2: ENHRY and SYGVKD. The sample was PBMCs. This chain connects TRBV10-3 to TRBJ2-1, with 7 nucleotides matching TRBD1. The receptor was derived from a woman aged 25 to 39 in good health and CMV-seropositive. Written as DNA, the CDR3 is TGTGCCATCAGTGAGACCTGGACAGGAAAATCCTACAATGAGCAGTTCTTC. Protein product: CAISETWTGKSYNEQFF.